These 31 T cell receptor beta chains originate from one sample sequenced in a study of cytomegalovirus exposure and HLA in healthy donors. The PCR employed 60 Vbeta primers together with 13 Jbeta primers. The data were produced by immunoSEQ multiplex PCR, yet TCRdb's version contains in-frame clones alone and is incomplete. The repertoire has about 160,000 clones, about 77% of them found once; the top ten carry 1.3%. Sequencing was performed on PBMCs. These receptors came from a man aged 25-40 years in good health and CMV-seronegative.

This rearrangement joins TRBV4-3 to TRBJ1-2; 7 bases match TRBD1. This CDR3 has 17 amino acids. Per the germline V gene, CDR1 is LGHNA and CDR2 is YSLEER. Unmatched junction bases numbered 12, after V lost 0 bases and J lost 5 bases. This CDR3 reads CASSQDRSDRAEYGYTF. In nucleotides, the CDR3 is TGCGCCAGCAGCCAAGATCGATCCGACAGGGCCGAATATGGCTACACCTTC.

The chain couples TRBV13 to TRBJ2-2; the D is unclear. V dropped 1 base and J dropped 8 bases, with 5 bases sitting between them. The CDR3 sequence is 12 residues long. CDR1 and CDR2 (germline): PRHDT, FYEKMQ (reference sequence). The CDR3 DNA sequence: TGTGCCAGCAGCTTAGCCCCTGGGGAGCTGTTTTTT. It is translated as CASSLAPGELFF.

This clone was observed a few times. The gene calls are TRBV4-1 and TRBJ1-4, with D hard to call. V was clipped by 3 bases and J by 0 bases, with 5 bases between them. Germline-derived CDR1 and CDR2 are MGHRA and YSYEKL. This CDR3 is built from 14 residues. The CDR3 is CASSQRTTNEKLFF. DNA for the CDR3: TGCGCCAGCAGCCAGCGAACAACTAATGAAAAACTGTTTTTT.

The V and J genes are TRBV6-6 and TRBJ1-1; the D is unclear. CDR1 is MNHNY and CDR2 is SVGAGI in the germline V gene (reference sequence). This CDR3 comprises 14 residues. The V and J ends lost 7 bases and 1 base respectively, with 13 bases between them. The DNA of the CDR3 is TGTGCCAGCACAACCATCGGTGGGAACACTGAAGCTTTCTTT. Translated: CASTTIGGNTEAFF.

The chain has TRBV28 and TRBJ1-2, with D possibly TRBD1 on 5 matching bases. V was shortened by 5 bases and J by 5 bases, with 24 bases between the two germline ends. The CDR3 totals 17 residues. Germline CDR1 and CDR2: MDHEN and SYDVKM. CDR3 coding DNA: TGTGCCAGCAGTCCATCCTCCGGCGCAGGGCTGTGGTATGGCTACACCTTC. Translation gives CASSPSSGAGLWYGYTF.

This clone has only one observation. V and J are TRBV28 and TRBJ1-1, with D tentatively TRBD1 (6 bases). Germline V gene lookup returns CDR1 MDHEN and CDR2 SYDVKM. CDR3 size: 16 residues. Trimming removed 0 bases at V and 1 base at J, with 12 bases between. CDR3 region: CASSLWDRGANTEAFF. The CDR3 nucleotides are TGTGCCAGCAGTTTATGGGATCGGGGGGCGAACACTGAAGCTTTCTTT.

Only a few counts were recorded for this clone. This chain joins TRBV4-3 and TRBJ2-3; TRBD2 matches 9 bases. Germline assignment: CDR1 LGHNA and CDR2 YSLEER. The CDR3 has 15 amino acids. Losses at the gene ends were 1 base for V and 4 bases for J; bases not matched to a gene: 3. The CDR3 here is CASSQGGREPDTQYF. CDR3 bases: TGCGCCAGCAGCCAAGGCGGGAGGGAGCCAGATACGCAGTATTTT.

This clone has a handful of counts. This rearrangement joins TRBV11-3 to TRBJ1-5, with 7 bases fitting TRBD1. The trim removed 2 bases at V and 0 bases at J, leaving 16 bases unmatched. The CDR3 is 20 amino acids. Germline CDR1 SGHNT, CDR2 YENEEA. CDR3 DNA: TGTGCCAGCAGCTTACAGGGGACCGGGACAGACCTATTTAGCAATCAGCCCCAGCATTTT. The encoded protein is CASSLQGTGTDLFSNQPQHF.

The rearrangement joins TRBV27 to TRBJ2-1; D not certain. The V gene's germline CDR1 is MNHEY and CDR2 SMNVEV (reference sequence). The CDR3 loop spans 14 amino acids. V shed 7 bases and J shed 5 bases, with 15 bases lying between them. The CDR3 protein is CASNAGRSNNEQFF. The CDR3 DNA reads as TGTGCCAGCAACGCCGGCAGGTCGAACAATGAGCAGTTCTTC.

The CDR3 sequence is CASSIRLVTGELFF. CDR3 nucleotides: TGTGCCAGTAGTATACGGTTGGTCACCGGGGAGCTGTTTTTT. The J gene is TRBJ2-2, the V gene TRBV19; D is unclear. The CDR3 is 14 amino acids. Per the germline V gene, CDR1 is LNHDA and CDR2 is SQIVND (reference sequence). V lost 2 bases, J lost 4 bases, and 8 bases lay in between.

The rearrangement joins TRBV30 to TRBJ1-5, with 9 bases aligning to TRBD1. CDR3 length: 13 amino acids. Germline values: CDR1 GTSNPN, CDR2 SVGIG (reference sequence). V was pared by 4 bases and J by 7 bases, with 5 bases of the junction left unmatched. The CDR3 region is CAWNQDRGQPQHF. The CDR3 DNA reads TGTGCCTGGAACCAGGACAGGGGACAGCCCCAGCATTTT.

This clone was seen more than once but under ten times. This chain joins TRBV4-3 and TRBJ1-3; no clear D. Trimming took 0 bases from V and 0 from J, leaving 6 bases between them. The CDR3 has 15 amino acids. Germline CDR1 and CDR2: LGHNA and YSLEER. CDR3 in amino acids: CASSQDGLSGNTIYF. CDR3 in DNA: TGCGCCAGCAGCCAAGACGGTCTCTCTGGAAACACCATATATTTT.

This chain joins TRBV10-2 and TRBJ2-7, with 9 bases that match TRBD2. The germline V gene has CDR1 WSHSY and CDR2 SAAADI. This CDR3 contains 13 residues. The ends lost 6 bases at V and 7 bases at J; junction bases unmatched: 7. The CDR3 sequence is CASRAPSGTEQYF. CDR3 nucleotides: TGCGCCAGCAGGGCCCCTAGCGGGACAGAGCAGTACTTC.

The gene calls are TRBV30 and TRBJ2-7; 11 bases line up with TRBD1. This CDR3 is built from 15 residues. The germline V gene encodes CDR1 GTSNPN and CDR2 SVGIG (reference sequence). V lost 0 bases and J lost 4; bases outside the gene matches: 5. CDR3 nucleotide sequence: TGTGCCTGGAGTGTCGGGACAGGGGGAACGTACGAGCAGTACTTC. Encoded protein: CAWSVGTGGTYEQYF. Based on the CDR3 plus reference TRBV30 and TRBJ2-7, the full variable domain is SQTIHQWPATLVQPVGSPLSLECTVEGTSNPNLYWYRQAAGRGLQLLFYSVGIGQISSEVPQNLSASRPQDRQFILSSKKLLLSDSGFYLCAWSVGTGGTYEQYFGPGTRLTVT.

The CDR3 region has the DNA TGCAGCGTTGAGGGGGGGAGCTATGGCTACACCTTC. Amino acids: CSVEGGSYGYTF. The chain combines TRBV29-1 with TRBJ1-2; possible D gene TRBD1, 5 bases. The CDR3 is 12 amino acids. CDR1 and CDR2 from the germline V gene are SQVTM and ANQGSEA. V lost 3 bases and J lost 4, with 9 bases in between.

The sample holds one count of this clone. At one of its ends the junction is not consistent with the germline gene, which may arise from a read error. The CDR3 is CAGSLSSYYGYTF. The CDR3 DNA is TGTGCCGGCAGCTTGAGTTCGTACTATGGCTACACCTTC. This rearrangement joins TRBV7-6 to TRBJ1-2, with D unresolved. CDR3 length: 13 amino acids. Germline V gene lookup returns CDR1 SGHVS and CDR2 FNYEAQ.

The rearrangement uses TRBV6-1 and TRBJ2-2, with 7 bases matching TRBD2. Germline CDR1 is MNHNS and CDR2 is SASEGT. This CDR3 contains 15 residues. With 6 bases clipped from V and 5 bases from J, the junction kept 9 bases outside the gene matches. This CDR3 reads CASSPRGSRTGELFF. The CDR3 DNA reads as TGTGCCAGCAGCCCCCGCGGGAGTAGAACCGGGGAGCTGTTTTTT.

V gene TRBV14 combines with J gene TRBJ1-1; weak D call: TRBD1 (6 bases). This CDR3 comprises 13 residues. V was trimmed by 1 base and J by 9 bases, leaving 12 bases between them. The V gene's germline CDR1 is SGHDN and CDR2 FVKESK. The CDR3 reads CASSQGGTQKAFF. DNA of the CDR3: TGTGCCAGCAGCCAAGGTGGGACACAAAAAGCTTTCTTT.

The J gene is TRBJ1-1, the V gene TRBV21-1; the table's D gene call, TRBD1, was not cross checked with the DNA. TRBV21-1 is noted as a pseudogene. This CDR3 comprises 21 residues. The CDR3 region is CASSTYDLGQGKGKVGTEAFF. As DNA, the CDR3 is TGTGCCAGCAGCACTTACGACCTGGGACAGGGAAAAGGTAAGGTAGGCACTGAAGCTTTCTTT.

The V gene is TRBV15, the J gene TRBJ2-1; 8 positions match TRBD2. In germline, CDR1 is LNHNV, CDR2 YYDKDF (reference sequence). V was clipped by 0 bases and J by 7 bases; unmatched bases: 11. The CDR3 covers 17 residues. The CDR3 region is CATSRDTRAGGNNEQFF. CDR3 bases: TGTGCCACCAGCAGAGATACGCGGGCGGGAGGAAATAATGAGCAGTTCTTC.

This chain links TRBV10-1 with TRBJ2-4; D may be TRBD2 (5 bases). The CDR3 is 13 residues long. The germline V gene has CDR1 WNHNN and CDR2 SYGVQD (reference sequence). Trimming pared 0 bases from V and 9 bases from J, leaving 9 bases between. The CDR3 is CASSESGVGIQYF. CDR3 DNA sequence: TGCGCCAGCAGTGAGTCGGGAGTGGGCATTCAGTACTTC.

The rearrangement uses TRBV19 and TRBJ1-5; unclear D gene. V lost 0 bases to trimming and J lost 9 bases, with 21 bases between them. CDR1 is LNHDA and CDR2 is SQIVND in the germline V gene (reference sequence). The CDR3 is 17 residues long. The CDR3 sequence is CASSIDGAGTPSRPQHF. CDR3 in DNA: TGTGCCAGTAGTATAGATGGTGCAGGTACCCCCTCCAGGCCCCAGCATTTT.

The chain is built from TRBV2 and TRBJ2-7; no clear D. Germline V lookup: CDR1 SNHLY, CDR2 FYNNEI. CDR3 size: 15 residues. V was clipped by 3 bases and J by 0 bases, with 12 bases between them. CDR3 nucleotides: TGTGCCAGCAGTGAGTCACCTACCCACTCCTACGAGCAGTACTTC. This sequence encodes CASSESPTHSYEQYF.

The chain recombines TRBV10-1 with TRBJ2-7, with TRBD1 identical over 8 bases. The CDR3 has 17 amino acids. The V and J ends lost 3 bases and 5 bases, in that order; junction bases with no gene match: 15. Germline V gene sequence: CDR1 WNHNN, CDR2 SYGVQD (reference sequence). This CDR3 is CASSEKSPGQGKHEQYF. CDR3 bases: TGCGCCAGCAGTGAAAAGTCCCCCGGACAGGGAAAACACGAGCAGTACTTC.

J is TRBJ1-1 and V is TRBV18; TRBD1 might be the D (5 bases). This CDR3 is 13 amino acids long. CDR1 and CDR2 (germline): KGHSH, LQKENI. Trimming took 2 bases from V and 3 from J, leaving 7 bases between them. The CDR3 loop reads CASSPGGDTEAFF. As DNA, the CDR3 is TGTGCCAGCTCACCAGGAGGGGACACTGAAGCTTTCTTT.

The chain combines TRBV4-3 with TRBJ2-7; 8 positions agree with TRBD2. Germline assignment: CDR1 LGHNA and CDR2 YSLEER. The CDR3 extends over 16 amino acids. J gave up 2 bases and V 0 bases, and 6 bases lay outside the gene matches. DNA of the CDR3: TGCGCCAGCAGCCAAGATGTTGTCGGGGGGGCCTACGAGCAGTACTTC. As protein: CASSQDVVGGAYEQYF.

The table lists this clone with a few counts. CDR3 residues: CASSPPGQQTGVQYF. The CDR3 DNA sequence: TGTGCCAGCAGCCCCCCGGGACAACAGACTGGTGTGCAGTACTTC. V and J are TRBV6-6 and TRBJ2-7, with TRBD1 as a possible D gene (6 bases). V shed 6 bases and J shed 9 bases, with 24 bases lying between them. The CDR3 has 15 amino acids. Looked up from germline, CDR1 is MNHNY and CDR2 is SVGAGI (reference sequence).

This clone showed up just once. The chain couples TRBV5-6 to TRBJ2-7; 7 nucleotides align to TRBD1. Per the germline V gene, CDR1 is SGHDT and CDR2 is YYEEEE. The CDR3 spans 13 residues. V shed 3 bases, J shed 4 bases, and the junction held 4 bases outside the gene matches. CDR3 amino acids: CASSWDRHYEQYF. The CDR3 coding sequence is TGTGCCAGCAGCTGGGACAGACATTACGAGCAGTACTTC.

The V call is TRBV4-1, the J call TRBJ2-7; 7 positions match TRBD1. CDR3 length: 15 residues. CDR1 and CDR2 from the germline V gene are MGHRA and YSYEKL. The junction had 8 bases not matched to a gene; V was cut back by 3 bases and J by 3 bases. The CDR3 DNA is TGCGCCAGCAGCCAGGCTCCGGGACAGAGCTACGAGCAGTACTTC. Translation: CASSQAPGQSYEQYF.

This clone was found once. The CDR3 reads CASSLGLAGAFDEQFF. Written as DNA, the CDR3 is TGTGCCAGCAGTTTAGGGCTAGCGGGAGCTTTTGATGAGCAGTTCTTC. This rearrangement joins TRBV27 to TRBJ2-1, with TRBD2 identical over 10 bases. The germline V gene encodes CDR1 MNHEY and CDR2 SMNVEV (reference sequence). The CDR3 loop spans 16 amino acids. Trimming took 2 bases from V and 8 from J; bases not matched to a gene: 9.

The chain employs TRBV9 and TRBJ2-1; TRBD2 agrees at 8 bases. The CDR3 length is 16 residues. The ends lost 0 bases at V and 6 bases at J; junction bases unmatched: 8. The germline CDR1 and CDR2 sequences are SGDLS and YYNGEE. CDR3 amino acids: CASSVGGLVQGNEQFF. The CDR3 DNA reads as TGTGCCAGCAGCGTAGGGGGACTAGTCCAGGGCAATGAGCAGTTCTTC.